What follows are 11 T cell receptor beta chains derived from one specimen sequenced in a study of breast tumors, draining lymph nodes, adjacent tissues. Samples came from axillary lymph nodes draining the breast cancer. From the multiplex PCR reads, TCRdb called clonotypes with MiXCR, one entry per CDR3 protein. This sample has about 130,000 distinct CDR3 sequences, with about 20% found just once. Input material: axillary lymph node tissue. The receptors stem from a female donor with breast cancer. Some clones in this sample may be carry-over from other donors' samples.

The sample holds many counts of this clonotype. This sequence joins TRBV9 and TRBJ2-7; weak D call: TRBD1 (5 bases). Per the germline V gene, CDR1 is SGDLS and CDR2 is YYNGEE. V lost 0 bases to trimming and J lost 4 bases, with 17 bases between them. The CDR3 spans 16 residues. CDR3 DNA: TGTGCCAGCAGCGTAGAAGGGGTAGCTCCACATTACGAGCAGTACTTC. It specifies CASSVEGVAPHYEQYF.

Notes on this clonotype: A read error is possible here, since a much larger clone lies one base away. Given the absence of the conserved phenylalanine or tryptophan at the CDR3 end, a read error is likely. The J gene is TRBJ2-7, the V gene TRBV19, with TRBD1 matching over 9 bases. V shed 1 base, J shed 0 bases, and the junction held 1 base outside the gene matches. Germline values: CDR1 LNHDA, CDR2 SQIVND (reference sequence). The CDR3 is 15 residues long. In DNA, the CDR3 is TGTGCCAGTAGTATAGTACAGGGGGCCTCCTACGAGCAGTACCTC. Translating gives CASSIVQGASYEQYL.

This clonotype was observed at least ten times. This chain uses TRBV12-3 or TRBV12-4 with TRBJ2-1; D is uncertain. With 3 bases removed from V and 8 bases from J, the gap between germline ends came to 17 bases. The CDR3 consists of 15 residues. The CDR3 sequence: CASSFGERRIYEQFF. The CDR3 nucleotides are TGTGCCAGCAGTTTCGGCGAGAGAAGGATCTATGAGCAGTTCTTC.

This clonotype was counted at least ten times. The chain employs TRBV2 and TRBJ2-3, with TRBD2 matching over 16 bases. V trimming: 6 bases; J trimming: 2 bases; junction bases outside the gene matches: 5. This CDR3 contains 17 residues. Germline CDR1 SNHLY, CDR2 FYNNEI. CDR3 sequence: CASSPGTSGRATDTQYF. As DNA, the CDR3 is TGTGCCAGCAGCCCCGGGACTAGCGGGAGGGCCACAGATACGCAGTATTTT.

This clonotype was picked up many times. V is TRBV12-3 or TRBV12-4 and J is TRBJ2-1, with D maybe TRBD1 (6 bases). The CDR3 is made up of 13 amino acids. The V end was cut by 7 bases, the J end by 7 bases, with 14 bases between. CDR3 residues: CASKTGTNNEQFF. CDR3 coding DNA: TGTGCCAGCAAAACCGGGACAAATAATGAGCAGTTCTTC.

This clonotype has ten or more counts. The chain is built from TRBV27 and TRBJ2-7; 10 nucleotides agree with TRBD2. CDR1 MNHEY and CDR2 SMNVEV come from the germline V gene (reference sequence). V lost 2 bases and J lost 1; bases outside the gene matches: 2. This CDR3 contains 15 residues. The CDR3 DNA reads TGTGCCAGCAGTTTAGCGACTAGCGGGTCCTACGAGCAGTACTTC. This encodes CASSLATSGSYEQYF.

This clonotype showed up many times. The gene calls are TRBV15 and TRBJ2-3, with D possibly being TRBD2 (5 bases). CDR3 size: 14 residues. CDR1 is LNHNV and CDR2 is YYDKDF in the germline V gene (reference sequence). The ends were cut back, 4 bases at V and 2 bases at J, with 10 bases in the middle. CDR3 nucleotides: TGTGCCACCAGCATCGGGGATACCACAGATACGCAGTATTTT. Its translation is CATSIGDTTDTQYF.

This clonotype appeared many times. The genes are TRBV4-1 and TRBJ2-5; a weak D match, TRBD1 (5 bases). CDR3 length: 13 amino acids. V shed 3 bases and J shed 2 bases, with 7 bases lying between them. Germline CDR1 is MGHRA and CDR2 is YSYEKL. As DNA, the CDR3 is TGCGCCAGCAGCCATCAGGGACAAGAGACCCAGTACTTC. Its protein product is CASSHQGQETQYF.

This clonotype was recorded many times. The chain carries TRBV5-1 and TRBJ2-2, with 9 positions matching TRBD2. The CDR3 loop spans 17 amino acids. Losses at the gene ends were 3 bases for V and 3 bases for J; bases not matched to a gene: 9. The germline V gene encodes CDR1 SGHRS and CDR2 YFSETQ. DNA of the CDR3: TGCGCCAGCAGCTCCTTTAGCGGGAGTTCCCACACCGGGGAGCTGTTTTTT. Protein sequence: CASSSFSGSSHTGELFF.

V is TRBV28 and J is TRBJ1-2; 8 nucleotides agree with TRBD1. The CDR3 totals 14 residues. Germline V gene lookup returns CDR1 MDHEN and CDR2 SYDVKM. J lost 2 bases, V lost 6 bases, and 5 bases had no gene match. Written as DNA, the CDR3 is TGTGCCAGCAGCCGGACAGGGCCAAACTATGGCTACACCTTC. This encodes CASSRTGPNYGYTF.

This clonotype has ten or more counts. CDR3 sequence: CASSYAGQLSSGANVLTF. The CDR3 DNA reads TGTGCCAGCAGTTATGCGGGACAGCTTAGCTCTGGGGCCAACGTCCTGACTTTC. This chain uses TRBV6-5 with TRBJ2-6; perhaps TRBD1 as D (7 bases). The ends were cut back, 3 bases at V and 0 bases at J, with 15 bases in the middle. Germline-derived CDR1 and CDR2 are MNHEY and SVGAGI. There are 18 residues in the CDR3.